This TCR beta chain was documented in a study of vaccination effects on CD4 cells after COVID-19. Study-level background: After vaccination, three convalescent patients were sampled at early and late time points. The study, taken as a whole, reports: Late post-vaccination, clones induced by infection and those induced by vaccine underwent marked clonal contraction.

As regards this clone: Its antigen is not known.

Here immunoSEQ multiplex PCR was the method, and the copy in TCRdb shows in-frame clones only, minus some. The sample has 11,000 to 15,000 clones, nearly 80% seen once. ViraFEST used viral peptide pools to expand antigen-specific CD4+ T cells before sequencing. After around nine days in culture, the CD4+ T cells were isolated. The person acquired a PCR-confirmed SARS-CoV-2 infection between March and December 2020. The vaccine given was either BNT162b2 or mRNA-1273, in two doses. This CDR3 is built from 15 residues. Germline-derived CDR1 and CDR2 are LGHNA and YSLEER. V shed 4 bases and J shed 6 bases, with 15 bases lying between them.

The sequence was obtained from a human donor who had a prior SARS-CoV-2 infection. The sequences come from CD4+ T cells from PBMCs cultured with HCoV-NL63 spike peptides, collected after COVID-19 vaccination. The chain joins TRBV4-3 to TRBJ1-4, with a possible D match to TRBD1 (6 bases). The CDR3 spells CASSLGKGGDEKLFF. The CDR3 region has the DNA TGCGCCAGCAGCCTGGGGAAGGGGGGTGATGAAAAACTGTTTTTT.